The sequence of this T cell receptor beta chain was determined in a study of T cell responses to AZD1222 COVID-19 vaccine. V lost 2 bases and J 0 bases, leaving 10 bases between the germline ends. The CDR3 covers 15 residues. The germline CDR1 and CDR2 sequences are MNHEY and SVGEGT. Study observations and caveats: Regions left unmutated in variants are reportedly the target of nearly half of spike-specific TCRs. Spike-specific TCR repertoires showed rising breadth and depth after two AZD1222 doses. Among AZD1222 vaccinees, only five to seven were seropositive at baseline.

Repertoires were generated with immunoSEQ multiplex PCR, while TCRdb's copy carries only in-frame clones and drops some. Here the sample spans about 130,000 clones, 93% being singletons. Regarding this clone: What it binds is unknown.

The source material was peripheral blood, sampled on day 0 of AZD1222 vaccination. This receptor was obtained from an adult in good health. This rearrangement joins TRBV6-2 or TRBV6-3 to TRBJ1-1, with D unclear. CDR3 in DNA: TGTGCCAGCAGTTACCCATCCACAGTGAACACTGAAGCTTTCTTT. It is translated as CASSYPSTVNTEAFF.